There are many counts of the clone carrying this T cell receptor beta chain. MiXCR was run by TCRdb on the 5' RACE reads, yielding one entry per CDR3 protein. The sample records about 25,000 distinct CDR3 sequences, about 5.5% being singletons. This sample was taken from a study of T cells after yellow fever vaccination. Trimming left V 1 base short and J 2 bases short, with 9 bases between. CDR1 and CDR2 (germline): SEHNR, FQNEAQ (reference sequence). This CDR3 has 14 residues. The sample here was PBMCs, either bulk or a sorted T-cell subset (CD4+, CD8+, memory, or dextramer-sorted; not recorded which), taken 15 days after the yellow fever booster vaccination. The receptor's source is a young man who received the YFV17D yellow fever vaccine. V and J are TRBV7-9 and TRBJ2-7; no clear D gene. DNA of the CDR3: TGTGCCAGCAGCTTAGGTTACCTACCCTACGAGCAGTACTTC. Its protein is CASSLGYLPYEQYF.